The source of this T cell receptor (beta chain) is a study of T cells after posttransplantation cyclophosphamide. The study's findings and limits: Recipient CMV seropositivity and CMV reactivation strongly tracked TRB clonality. TRB overlap between skin or GI tissue T cells and blood was limited. Donor CD8+ memory clones often dominated recipient blood repertoires at later times.

CDR3 size: 20 residues. The V and J ends lost 2 bases and 1 base respectively, with 24 bases between them. Peripheral blood was collected from the related graft donor on the marrow donation day. This clone was picked up many times. The antigen remains undetermined. Measured with immunoSEQ multiplex PCR; TCRdb has only the in-frame clones, and not every one. The sample has roughly 41,000 clones, none seen only once. This TCR was sampled from a man younger than 45 in good health and a related stem cell transplant donor. Sequencing input: PBMCs. This chain links TRBV12-3 or TRBV12-4 with TRBJ2-1; possible D gene TRBD1, 6 bases. CDR3 sequence reads: CASSLRTTQPGGASYNEQFF. The CDR3 coding sequence is TGTGCCAGCAGTTTACGGACAACGCAACCTGGGGGCGCGTCCTACAATGAGCAGTTCTTC.